This TCR beta chain appears in the sequencing data of a study of blood T cell repertoires in COVID-19. Study overall: The United States, Italy and Spain were the sources of the acute and convalescent COVID-19 samples. T cells, B-cell-depleted T cells, or PBMCs supplied cDNA or gDNA.

The germline gives CDR1 MDHEN, CDR2 SYDVKM. The CDR3 loop spans 18 amino acids. J lost 0 bases, V lost 8 bases, and 17 bases had no gene match. As originally analysed: Amplification of reference gene primers was used by the study to estimate nucleated cell counts. The table came from immunoSEQ multiplex PCR; TCRdb's copy has only in-frame clones and leaves some out. D and trimming come from the DNA, and the V and J calls and clone size come from that table. The data hold over 90,000 clones, with around 87% observed a single time. The receptor was isolated from a human donor in a cohort sampled during active COVID-19. What was sequenced was peripheral blood. The chain recombines TRBV28 with TRBJ2-7; 9 nucleotides match TRBD1. CDR3 in DNA: TGTGCCAGCGCTTCGGGGACAGGGACCAAAAAATTCTCCTACGAGCAGTACTTC. Translating it yields CASASGTGTKKFSYEQYF.